The rows below give T cell receptor beta chains drawn from one sample of a study of T cell responses to AZD1222 COVID-19 vaccine. Profiling relied on immunoSEQ multiplex PCR, and the TCRdb table lists in-frame clones only, not all of them. Counted here are about 120,000 clones, less than 90% occurring once; the ten biggest clones make up 6.5% to 9%. The specimen comprised peripheral blood, sampled on day 0 of AZD1222 vaccination. Receptors originate from an adult in good health. Both conserved end residues are part of each CDR3. A D gene is named only where the DNA matches it firmly. Where a row states a size, it is once, few, many or the class of an expanded clone; other rows omit it.

CASGWAGEQYF	TGTGCCAGCGGTTGGGCGGGGGAGCAGTACTTC	TRBJ2-7	TRBV7-9	NA	NA
CASSLALGAGELFF	TGTGCCAGCAGCCTCGCTCTAGGGGCCGGGGAGCTGTTTTTT	TRBJ2-2	TRBV6-5	NA	NA
CASNQQRGTANTEAFF	TGTGCCAGTAACCAACAACGGGGGACTGCGAACACTGAAGCTTTCTTT	TRBJ1-1	TRBV19	NA	NA
CAISESGRVPLHF	TGTGCCATCAGTGAGTCGGGGCGGGTACCCCTCCACTTT	TRBJ1-6	TRBV10-3	NA	NA
CASSLGYEQFF	TGTGCCAGCAGTTTAGGCTACGAGCAGTTCTTC	TRBJ2-1	TRBV12-3/TRBV12-4	NA	NA
CASSLESGIHTEAFF	TGTGCCAGCAGCTTAGAATCAGGGATCCACACTGAAGCTTTCTTT	TRBJ1-1	TRBV7-9	NA	NA
CASSWGYEQYF	TGTGCCAGCAGTTGGGGCTACGAGCAGTACTTC	TRBJ2-7	TRBV6-5	NA	NA
CASSLGRGSLYEQYF	TGTGCCAGCAGCTTAGGAAGAGGGTCCCTCTACGAGCAGTACTTC	TRBJ2-7	TRBV11-2	NA	NA
CASSEAWDMDGYTF	TGTGCCAGCAGTGAAGCCTGGGACATGGATGGCTACACCTTC	TRBJ1-2	TRBV2	NA	NA
CASSLRASYEQYF	TGTGCCAGCAGTTTAAGAGCCTCCTACGAGCAGTACTTC	TRBJ2-7	TRBV12-3/TRBV12-4	NA	NA
CASSLGQGPDTQYF	TGTGCCAGCAGCTTAGGGCAGGGCCCAGATACGCAGTATTTT	TRBJ2-3	TRBV7-3	NA	NA
CASRFDRGPEQYF	TGTGCCAGCAGATTCGACAGGGGGCCCGAGCAGTACTTC	TRBJ2-7	TRBV6-5	TRBD1	once
CASNPSSGSSYNEQFF	TGTGCCAGCAACCCATCTAGCGGGAGCTCCTACAATGAGCAGTTCTTC	TRBJ2-1	TRBV2	TRBD2	NA
CASSAGQGSYGYTF	TGTGCCAGCAGCGCGGGACAGGGTAGTTATGGCTACACCTTC	TRBJ1-2	TRBV7-3	TRBD1	NA
CASSWTGIGHEQYF	TGTGCCAGCAGCTGGACAGGGATAGGTCACGAGCAGTACTTC	TRBJ2-7	TRBV28	TRBD1	NA
CAFTGRHQETQYF	TGTGCCTTCACCGGACGGCACCAAGAGACCCAGTACTTC	TRBJ2-5	TRBV30	NA	NA
CASSLGATAMNTEAFF	TGTGCCAGCAGTTTAGGAGCGACAGCAATGAACACTGAAGCTTTCTTT	TRBJ1-1	TRBV28	NA	NA
CASSPQGDEQYF	TGTGCCAGCTCACCCCAGGGAGACGAGCAGTACTTC	TRBJ2-7	TRBV18	NA	medium-sized
CASSSLRDVNTEAFF	TGTGCCAGCAGCTCCCTCCGGGACGTGAACACTGAAGCTTTCTTT	TRBJ1-1	TRBV5-4	NA	NA
CASSKVRGLQFF	TGTGCCAGCAGCAAAGTAAGGGGATTGCAGTTCTTC	TRBJ2-1	TRBV21-1	NA	medium-sized
CASSVAGTGDTGELFF	TGTGCCAGCAGCGTAGCCGGGACAGGGGACACCGGGGAGCTGTTTTTT	TRBJ2-2	TRBV9	TRBD1	NA
CAWGRHSYEQYF	TGTGCCTGGGGGCGACATTCCTACGAGCAGTACTTC	TRBJ2-7	TRBV30	NA	once
CASSVGDVNQPQHF	TGTGCCAGCAGCGTAGGAGATGTAAATCAGCCCCAGCATTTT	TRBJ1-5	TRBV9	NA	NA
CASSLAGQNQPQHF	TGTGCCAGCAGCTTAGCGGGTCAAAATCAGCCCCAGCATTTT	TRBJ1-5	TRBV7-9	NA	few
CASSKDAFGQGDVTEAFF	TGTGCCAGCAGTAAGGACGCTTTCGGACAGGGGGATGTCACTGAAGCTTTCTTT	TRBJ1-1	TRBV2	TRBD1	NA
CASSSTTGPYEQYF	TGTGCCAGCAGTTCCACGACAGGGCCCTACGAGCAGTACTTC	TRBJ2-7	TRBV6-5	TRBD1	NA
CASSLMRYSGNTIYF	TGTGCCAGCAGTTTAATGAGGTACTCTGGAAACACCATATATTTT	TRBJ1-3	TRBV28	NA	NA
CASSLSLPSGRYEQYF	TGTGCCAGCAGTTTATCTCTTCCTAGCGGGAGGTACGAGCAGTACTTC	TRBJ2-7	TRBV27	TRBD2	NA
CASRNMDRGGYEQYF	TGTGCCAGCAGGAATATGGACAGGGGTGGCTACGAGCAGTACTTC	TRBJ2-7	TRBV27	TRBD1	NA
CASSDLGTPWDTQYF	TGTGCCAGCAGTGACCTAGGGACCCCGTGGGATACGCAGTATTTT	TRBJ2-3	TRBV6-1	NA	NA
CASTGVFNSPLHF	TGTGCCAGCACAGGGGTCTTCAATTCACCCCTCCACTTT	TRBJ1-6	TRBV28	NA	NA
CASSPLSGITDTQYF	TGTGCCAGCAGCCCCCTGAGCGGGATCACAGATACGCAGTATTTT	TRBJ2-3	TRBV9	TRBD2	NA
CATSRGLAGGGDTQYF	TGTGCCACCAGCAGAGGACTAGCGGGAGGCGGGGATACGCAGTATTTT	TRBJ2-3	TRBV15	TRBD2	NA
CATSAGSGSGGDTQYF	TGTGCCACCAGCGCCGGCAGCGGGAGTGGGGGAGATACGCAGTATTTT	TRBJ2-3	TRBV24-1	TRBD2	NA
CASSPSKPWYF	TGTGCCAGCAGCCCCTCAAAGCCGTGGTACTTC	TRBJ2-7	TRBV21-1	NA	NA
CASSTRDTPYNEQFF	TGTGCCAGCAGCACCCGGGACACGCCCTACAATGAGCAGTTCTTC	TRBJ2-1	TRBV3-1/TRBV3-2	NA	once
CASSFFDRGGKLFF	TGCGCCAGCAGCTTCTTTGACAGGGGTGGAAAACTGTTTTTT	TRBJ1-4	TRBV5-1	TRBD1	NA
CASSLVYKGYEQYF	TGTGCCAGCAGCTTGGTCTATAAGGGCTACGAGCAGTACTTC	TRBJ2-7	TRBV5-5	NA	NA
CASSPPFDQPQHF	TGTGCCAGCAGTCCCCCCTTCGACCAGCCCCAGCATTTT	TRBJ1-5	TRBV2	NA	NA
CATSRDIAGGKYEQYF	TGTGCCACCAGCAGAGATATCGCAGGGGGAAAGTACGAGCAGTACTTC	TRBJ2-7	TRBV15	TRBD1	NA
CAWSGGDGDEQYF	TGTGCCTGGAGCGGGGGAGATGGCGACGAGCAGTACTTC	TRBJ2-7	TRBV30	NA	NA
CSVRTGVEKLFF	TGCAGCGTTCGGACAGGGGTCGAAAAACTGTTTTTT	TRBJ1-4	TRBV29-1	TRBD1	NA
CASSDGQDHYEQYF	TGTGCCAGCAGCGATGGCCAGGACCACTACGAGCAGTACTTC	TRBJ2-7	TRBV5-4	NA	NA
CASSLASGSTDTQYF	TGCGCCAGCAGCTTGGCCAGCGGGAGTACAGATACGCAGTATTTT	TRBJ2-3	TRBV5-1	TRBD2	NA
CAISLSYEQYF	TGTGCCATCAGTCTCTCCTACGAGCAGTACTTC	TRBJ2-7	TRBV10-3	NA	NA
CASSSGGTGANVLTF	TGTGCCAGCAGCTCCGGGGGAACCGGGGCCAACGTCCTGACTTTC	TRBJ2-6	TRBV5-4	NA	NA
CASSLVSIDTQYF	TGTGCCAGCAGCCTGGTCAGTATAGATACGCAGTATTTT	TRBJ2-3	TRBV7-9	NA	NA
CASSYSTASDTQYF	TGTGCCAGCAGTTACTCCACAGCCTCAGATACCCAGTACTTC	TRBJ2-5	TRBV6-5	NA	NA
CAIGTEGANVLTF	TGTGCCATAGGGACAGAGGGGGCCAACGTCCTGACTTTC	TRBJ2-6	TRBV24-1	TRBD1	NA
CASSKGQLAKNIQYF	TGTGCCAGCAGCAAAGGACAGTTAGCCAAAAACATTCAGTACTTC	TRBJ2-4	TRBV21-1	NA	NA
CASRLFETVPYGYTF	TGCGCCAGCAGACTTTTCGAGACAGTCCCTTATGGCTACACCTTC	TRBJ1-2	TRBV5-1	NA	once
CASSYSGRGSDYGYTF	TGTGCCAGCAGTTACTCGGGCAGGGGAAGTGACTATGGCTACACCTTC	TRBJ1-2	TRBV6-6	NA	NA
CASSPDRREGYTF	TGTGCCAGCTCACCAGACAGGCGTGAAGGCTACACCTTC	TRBJ1-2	TRBV18	NA	NA
CASSSVGGSYEQYF	TGTGCCAGCAGCTCAGTCGGGGGTTCCTACGAGCAGTACTTC	TRBJ2-7	TRBV7-2	NA	NA
CAISPGQGALAKNIQYF	TGTGCCATCAGTCCGGGACAGGGGGCCCTAGCCAAAAACATTCAGTACTTC	TRBJ2-4	TRBV10-3	TRBD1	NA
CASSLRGSSGANVLTF	TGTGCCAGCAGCTTAAGAGGCTCGTCTGGGGCCAACGTCCTGACTTTC	TRBJ2-6	TRBV7-2	NA	NA
CASSLTGARLAGARNEQFF	TGTGCCAGCAGCTTAACAGGGGCTCGGCTAGCGGGAGCCAGAAATGAGCAGTTCTTC	TRBJ2-1	TRBV7-3	TRBD2	NA
CAVTRESYGYTF	TGTGCCGTAACCAGGGAGAGCTATGGCTACACCTTC	TRBJ1-2	TRBV28	NA	NA
CASSSGPSAFF	TGTGCCAGCAGCTCAGGGCCCTCAGCTTTCTTT	TRBJ1-1	TRBV28	NA	NA